Listed here are 8 T cell receptor delta chains from one sample, sequenced in a study of gamma-delta chains in newborns, infants, children. TCRdb re-identified clones in the reads via CATT. Of roughly 4,000 delta-chain clones in the sample, about 45% were seen once. Sequencing used blood, obtained at week 6. These receptors were collected from a child who was a newborn, infant or young child, either healthy, febrile or measles-vaccinated (not recorded which).

Only a few counts were recorded for this clone. V usage is TRDV2 and J usage is TRDJ1; TRDD3 aligns across 13 bases. Germline CDR1 reads GEAIGNYY; CDR2 reads EKD. CDR3 length equals 15 residues. After removal of 3 bases from V and 8 bases from J, the junction contained 8 bases not matched to a gene. Here the CDR3 reads CACDVLGDTRKKLIF. CDR3 DNA: TGTGCCTGTGACGTACTGGGGGATACGCGGAAAAAACTCATCTTT.

Comments on this clone: A single base separates this from a much larger clone, so it may be a read error. This CDR3 is also generated by other DNA sequences in the sample. The V call is TRDV1, the J call TRDJ1, with D possibly matching TRDD3 (6 bases). Germline V gene sequence: CDR1 TSWWSYY, CDR2 QGS. The CDR3 is made up of 16 amino acids. CDR3 loop: CALVSHTVGDTDKLIF. CDR3 nucleotides: TGTGCCCTTGTATCCCATACTGTGGGGGACACCGATAAACTCATCTTT.

For this clone: Given a far larger clone just one base away, this is likely a sequencing read error. The chain is built from TRDV2 and TRDJ1; the match to TRDD3 covers 9 bases. This CDR3 comprises 14 residues. Germline V CDR1 and CDR2: GEAIGNYY, EKD. The CDR3, as DNA: TGTGCCTGTGACATACTGGGGGACACCAATAAACTCATCTTT. Its protein is CACDILGDTNKLIF.

This clone was seen a single time. The chain uses TRDV1 and TRDJ3; 9 bases agree with TRDD2. CDR1 is TSWWSYY and CDR2 is QGS in the germline V gene. The CDR3 is 19 amino acids. The junction had 18 bases not matched to a gene; V was cut back by 7 bases and J by 8 bases. The CDR3 bases are TGTGCTCTTGTAGGACCTTCCTACGGTCTGGGGGCCCACACCCGACAGATGTTTTTC. This codes for CALVGPSYGLGAHTRQMFF.

This clone was observed a handful of times. The V call is TRDV1, the J call TRDJ1; maybe TRDD3 (6 bases). Trimming removed 0 bases from V and 0 bases from J, with 17 bases in between. This CDR3 comprises 18 residues. Germline CDR1 is TSWWSYY and CDR2 is QGS. The CDR3 region has the DNA TGTGCTCTTGGGGAACTGACCTACCGGGGATTAAACACCGATAAACTCATCTTT. It is translated as CALGELTYRGLNTDKLIF.

As regards this clone: A far larger clone is a single base away, which makes a read error likely. The chain links TRDV2 to TRDJ1; no clear D. Germline CDR1 reads GEAIGNYY; CDR2 reads EKD. The CDR3 is 14 residues long. CDR3 sequence (DNA): TGTGCCTGTAACACCCTCGAGTACACCGATAAACTCATCTTT. This encodes CACNTLEYTDKLIF.

This sequence joins TRDV1 and TRDJ1; 9 bases are shared with TRDD3. This CDR3 has 21 residues. After removal of 3 bases from V and 2 bases from J, the junction contained 22 bases not matched to a gene. Germline V CDR1 and CDR2: TSWWSYY, QGS. CDR3 amino acids: CALGDPPVTYGMGDSTDKLIF. In DNA form, the CDR3 reads TGTGCTCTTGGGGACCCCCCCGTCACATACGGGATGGGGGATAGTACCGATAAACTCATCTTT.

As concerns this clone: The junction departs from the called germline gene at one end, perhaps through a read error. Other DNA sequences of this sample code for an identical CDR3. This rearrangement joins TRDV1 to TRDJ1; 11 bases are a match to TRDD3. The CDR3 runs to 30 residues. CDR1 and CDR2 (germline): TSWWSYY, QGS. The CDR3 loop is CALGEGYQTPPTSLPWAGGYKGHDTDKLIF. CDR3 sequence (DNA): TGTGCTCTTGGGGAAGGGTACCAAACTCCTCCTACAAGCTTACCTTGGGCTGGGGGATACAAAGGGCACGACACCGATAAGCTCATCTTT.